The 30 T cell receptor beta chains below were found in one sample sequenced in a study of T cell repertoires in ileal Crohn's disease. The data were produced by immunoSEQ multiplex PCR, yet TCRdb's version contains in-frame clones alone and is incomplete. The sample carries more than 11,000 clones, less than 85% recorded once. The sequenced sample was ileal tissue. These receptors all stem from an adult with Crohn's disease.

This rearrangement joins TRBV15 to TRBJ1-6, with TRBD1 matching over 7 bases. The trim removed 6 bases at V and 7 bases at J, leaving 0 bases unmatched. Germline V lookup: CDR1 LNHNV, CDR2 YYDKDF (reference sequence). The CDR3 loop spans 12 amino acids. The CDR3 DNA sequence: TGTGCCACCAGGACAGGGAATTCACCCCTCCACTTT. Translated: CATRTGNSPLHF.

The chain combines TRBV13 with TRBJ2-3; perhaps TRBD2 as D (6 bases). The V end was cut by 5 bases, the J end by 6 bases, with 18 bases between. This CDR3 spans 15 amino acids. The germline gives CDR1 PRHDT, CDR2 FYEKMQ (reference sequence). The CDR3, as DNA: TGTGCCAGCAGCCGCGCGGGGAACAGCGAGGATACGCAGTATTTT. Translated, it gives CASSRAGNSEDTQYF.

The rearrangement uses TRBV7-9 and TRBJ1-6, with D unclear. Germline-derived CDR1 and CDR2 are SEHNR and FQNEAQ (reference sequence). Trimming cost V 3 bases and J 9 bases, with 15 bases left between them. CDR3 length: 15 residues. The CDR3 nucleotides read TGTGCCAGCAGCTTGAACTCTGGGCTTGGTTCACCCCTCCACTTT. It codes for CASSLNSGLGSPLHF.

The chain joins TRBV27 to TRBJ1-1; D is uncertain. Germline V lookup: CDR1 MNHEY, CDR2 SMNVEV (reference sequence). The CDR3 is 14 amino acids. Between the trimmed V and J ends, which lost 3 bases and 1 base, there was a span of 9 bases. The CDR3 DNA is TGTGCCAGCAGTTTGTTCGGGCAGAACACTGAAGCTTTCTTT. It yields the protein CASSLFGQNTEAFF.

In its sample, this clone was seen a few times. The chain recombines TRBV28 with TRBJ1-2; no firm D call. The germline gives CDR1 MDHEN, CDR2 SYDVKM. Trimming took off 5 bases at V and 8 bases at J, with 18 bases between the two ends. CDR3 length: 14 amino acids. In nucleotides, the CDR3 is TGTGCCAGCAGTCAACAGACCGTCCTTGGGGGCTACACCTTC. This codes for CASSQQTVLGGYTF.

This clone was seen only a few times. This sequence joins TRBV25-1 and TRBJ2-1; TRBD2 aligns across 7 bases. This CDR3 comprises 15 residues. The V and J ends lost 4 bases and 8 bases, in that order; junction bases with no gene match: 11. Germline loops: CDR1 MGHDK, CDR2 SYGVNS. For the CDR3, the DNA is TGTGCCAGCAGTGTGGGCGGGGGTCCTCTTGATGAGCAGTTCTTC. Protein sequence: CASSVGGGPLDEQFF. The complete variable domain, with remaining parts taken from reference TRBV25-1 and TRBJ2-1, reads EADIYQTPRYLVIGTGKKITLECSQTMGHDKMYWYQQDPGMELHLIHYSYGVNSTEKGDLSSESTVSRIRTEHFPLTLESARPSHTSQYLCASSVGGGPLDEQFFGPGTRLTVL.

This clone has just a few counts. V and J are TRBV6-5 and TRBJ1-2, with 7 bases aligning to TRBD1. V lost 6 bases and J lost 1; bases outside the gene matches: 2. Per the germline V gene, CDR1 is MNHEY and CDR2 is SVGAGI. CDR3 length equals 13 residues. CDR3 in amino acids: CASRGDSNYGYTF. CDR3 in DNA: TGTGCCAGCAGGGGGGACAGTAACTATGGCTACACCTTC.

The DNA of the CDR3 is TGTGCCAGCAGACCGTCGGCTGATAACACAGATACGCAGTATTTT. Encoded protein: CASRPSADNTDTQYF. The chain recombines TRBV6-6 with TRBJ2-3; no definite D call. This CDR3 is built from 15 residues. V lost 6 bases, J lost 2 bases, and 15 bases lay in between. Germline-derived CDR1 and CDR2 are MNHNY and SVGAGI (reference sequence).

This clone appeared a few times. One end of the junction varies from germline; a read error may be responsible. The chain employs TRBV7-7 and TRBJ2-7; 7 bases fit TRBD1. The CDR3 length is 16 residues. CDR1 SSHAT and CDR2 FNYEAQ come from the germline V gene (reference sequence). DNA of the CDR3: TGTGCTAGCAGCCCACTTCCTCCGGGACAGCATTACGAGCAGTACTTC. Its protein product is CASSPLPPGQHYEQYF.

This chain uses TRBV7-2 with TRBJ2-6; D is uncertain. This CDR3 has 17 residues. The germline CDR1 and CDR2 sequences are SGHTA and FQGNSA. The germline V and J ends were trimmed by 3 bases and 0 bases, with 12 bases remaining between them. CDR3 amino acids: CASSLKVTSSGANVLTF. DNA for the CDR3: TGTGCCAGCAGCTTGAAAGTCACCTCCTCTGGGGCCAACGTCCTGACTTTC.

V gene TRBV6-6 combines with J gene TRBJ2-5; perhaps TRBD1 as D (6 bases). Per germline, CDR1 MNHNY and CDR2 SVGAGI (reference sequence). With 6 bases removed from V and 5 bases from J, the gap between germline ends came to 13 bases. The CDR3 is 13 residues long. This CDR3 is CASSMGAGETQYF. In DNA form, the CDR3 reads TGTGCCAGCAGCATGGGGGCAGGGGAGACCCAGTACTTC.

CDR3 loop: CASSPTGWDRASYEQYF. The CDR3 DNA sequence: TGTGCCAGCAGCCCGACGGGGTGGGACAGGGCCTCCTACGAGCAGTACTTC. The rearrangement joins TRBV27 to TRBJ2-7; 9 positions match TRBD1. Germline trimming cut 6 bases from V and 0 bases from J; bases unmatched to any gene: 12. Germline V gene lookup returns CDR1 MNHEY and CDR2 SMNVEV (reference sequence). The CDR3 spans 17 residues.

J is TRBJ1-3 and V is TRBV11-2; 8 nucleotides line up with TRBD1. J lost 4 bases, V lost 5 bases, and 7 bases had no gene match. The CDR3 runs to 15 residues. Per germline, CDR1 SGHAT and CDR2 FQNNGV. CDR3 protein: CASSLRTGIGNTIYF. CDR3 in DNA: TGTGCCAGCAGCCTCCGGACAGGGATCGGAAACACCATATATTTT.

This chain connects TRBV11-2 to TRBJ2-7, with TRBD1 identical over 8 bases. Germline CDR1 and CDR2: SGHAT and FQNNGV. The CDR3 is 13 amino acids. The junction had 7 bases not matched to a gene; V was cut back by 7 bases and J by 5 bases. CDR3 residues: CASIGQGKDEQYF. Here the CDR3 DNA reads TGTGCCAGCATTGGACAGGGTAAAGACGAGCAGTACTTC. Combining the CDR3 with reference TRBV11-2 and TRBJ2-7 gives the whole variable domain EAGVAQSPRYKIIEKRQSVAFWCNPISGHATLYWYQQILGQGPKLLIQFQNNGVVDDSQLPKDRFSAERLKGVDSTLKIQPAKLEDSAVYLCASIGQGKDEQYFGPGTRLTVT.

This clone has just a few counts. The genes are TRBV4-1 and TRBJ1-6; D ambiguous. The CDR3 covers 12 residues. The germline gives CDR1 MGHRA, CDR2 YSYEKL. Trimming pared 3 bases from V and 5 bases from J, leaving 2 bases between. The DNA for the CDR3 is TGCGCCAGCAGCCAGGATAATTCACCCCTCCACTTT. The encoded protein is CASSQDNSPLHF.

This clone was observed a single time. The chain recombines TRBV2 with TRBJ2-5; TRBD2 matches 7 bases. The CDR3 spans 15 residues. Germline CDR1 reads SNHLY; CDR2 reads FYNNEI. With 3 bases clipped from V and 4 bases from J, the junction kept 8 bases outside the gene matches. CDR3 amino acids: CASSEALGGGETQYF. For the CDR3, the DNA is TGTGCCAGCAGTGAGGCTCTGGGGGGGGGAGAGACCCAGTACTTC.

There are a few counts of this clone. The chain links TRBV29-1 to TRBJ1-1; D not resolved. The CDR3 consists of 13 residues. The germline gives CDR1 SQVTM, CDR2 ANQGSEA. Trimming removed 7 bases from V and 1 base from J, with 13 bases in between. The CDR3, as DNA: TGCAGCGCCAGGCCCCCGGCGAACACTGAAGCTTTCTTT. Translated, it gives CSARPPANTEAFF.

The sample holds a few counts of this clone. CDR3 protein: CAWSSTDLHPPEAFF. The CDR3 DNA reads TGTGCCTGGAGTTCCACGGATCTACACCCCCCTGAAGCTTTCTTT. The chain joins TRBV30 to TRBJ1-1; unclear D gene. Germline V gene lookup returns CDR1 GTSNPN and CDR2 SVGIG (reference sequence). CDR3 size: 15 residues. With 2 bases removed from V and 6 bases from J, the gap between germline ends came to 19 bases.

This clone was picked up a small number of times. V usage is TRBV2 and J usage is TRBJ2-7; 8 bases fit TRBD1. Germline trimming cut 2 bases from V and 5 bases from J; bases unmatched to any gene: 5. Germline lookup yields CDR1 SNHLY and CDR2 FYNNEI. CDR3 length equals 14 residues. The CDR3 region is CASSEQRTGNEQYF. For the CDR3, the DNA is TGTGCCAGCAGTGAACAAAGGACAGGGAACGAGCAGTACTTC.

This chain joins TRBV6-5 and TRBJ1-1, with D hard to call. This CDR3 has 14 amino acids. Looked up from germline, CDR1 is MNHEY and CDR2 is SVGAGI. Trimming left V 7 bases short and J 6 bases short, with 18 bases between. The CDR3 sequence is CASTPNRRGAEAFF. In nucleotides, the CDR3 is TGTGCCAGCACCCCCAATAGGCGTGGGGCTGAAGCTTTCTTT.

The DNA of the CDR3 is TGTGCCTGGAGTGTACACGGTACTAATGAGCAGTTCTTC. Translating gives CAWSVHGTNEQFF. The chain carries TRBV30 and TRBJ2-1; unclear D gene. Germline V CDR1 and CDR2: GTSNPN, SVGIG (reference sequence). The CDR3 runs to 13 residues. The V end lost 0 bases, the J end lost 7 bases, and 10 bases lay between the germline ends.

This clone appeared a single time. This chain joins TRBV10-2 and TRBJ2-7; possible D gene TRBD2, 5 bases. Per germline, CDR1 WSHSY and CDR2 SAAADI. The CDR3 loop spans 13 amino acids. V was trimmed by 3 bases and J by 5 bases, leaving 11 bases between them. For the CDR3, the DNA is TGCGCCAGCAGTGATAGGACTCCCAACGAGCAGTACTTC. Protein product: CASSDRTPNEQYF.

The chain is built from TRBV6-1 and TRBJ2-5; the D is unclear. Trimming pared 7 bases from V and 4 bases from J, leaving 19 bases between. The V gene's germline CDR1 is MNHNS and CDR2 SASEGT. The CDR3 runs 15 residues. The CDR3 is CASTWVPSPGETQYF. The CDR3, as DNA: TGTGCCAGCACTTGGGTTCCGTCCCCGGGAGAGACCCAGTACTTC.

The chain recombines TRBV19 with TRBJ1-2; D call uncertain. There are 17 residues in the CDR3. CDR1 and CDR2 from the germline V gene are LNHDA and SQIVND (reference sequence). Trimming cost V 3 bases and J 7 bases, with 24 bases left between them. In nucleotides, the CDR3 is TGTGCCAGTAGTATGGAAGGTTTTGGCAGTTCCCTATCTGGCTACACCTTC. Translating gives CASSMEGFGSSLSGYTF.

This clone was counted a few times. The CDR3 nucleotides are TGTGCCAGCAGCCCAGGGACAGACAGAGCCTACGAGCAGTACTTC. It specifies CASSPGTDRAYEQYF. The gene calls are TRBV7-2 and TRBJ2-7; 7 bases are shared with TRBD1. CDR3 length equals 15 residues. Germline assignment: CDR1 SGHTA and CDR2 FQGNSA. Trimming at V came to 5 bases and at J to 2 bases, leaving 9 bases not matched to a gene.

The chain joins TRBV7-2 to TRBJ1-2; D gene uncertain. The V and J ends lost 4 bases and 0 bases respectively, with 9 bases between them. The germline CDR1 and CDR2 sequences are SGHTA and FQGNSA. The CDR3 totals 14 residues. The CDR3: CASSYALTNYGYTF. In nucleotides, the CDR3 is TGTGCCAGCAGCTATGCCCTGACTAACTATGGCTACACCTTC.

This clone is judged medium-sized. This chain connects TRBV21-1 to TRBJ2-1; TRBD1, the table's D call, lacks a check against the DNA. TRBV21-1 is listed as a pseudogene. The CDR3 is 16 residues long. In nucleotides, the CDR3 is TGTGCCAGCAGCAAAGGGGGAGACAGGGCTTACAATGAGCAGTTCTTC. Protein sequence: CASSKGGDRAYNEQFF.

The CDR3 is CAWTVTNYGYTF. The DNA for the CDR3 is TGTGCCTGGACCGTAACTAACTATGGCTACACCTTC. The V call is TRBV30, the J call TRBJ1-2; D call uncertain. The CDR3 consists of 12 residues. Per the germline V gene, CDR1 is GTSNPN and CDR2 is SVGIG (reference sequence). Trimming stripped 4 bases from V and 0 bases from J, with 6 bases between. The variable domain in full, completed from reference TRBV30 and TRBJ1-2, reads SQTIHQWPATLVQPVGSPLSLECTVEGTSNPNLYWYRQAAGRGLQLLFYSVGIGQISSEVPQNLSASRPQDRQFILSSKKLLLSDSGFYLCAWTVTNYGYTFGSGTRLTVV.

The chain employs TRBV5-3 and TRBJ2-7; D unresolved. TRBV5-3 is an ORF, and what it does is uncertain. The CDR3 extends over 13 amino acids. Trimming removed 9 bases at V and 5 bases at J, with 18 bases between. The DNA of the CDR3 is TGTGCCACCCATCGGGTTGGGGAAGACGAGCAGTACTTC. Its protein is CATHRVGEDEQYF.

This chain connects TRBV7-3 to TRBJ2-1, with 11 bases aligning to TRBD2. Trimming at V came to 1 base and at J to 8 bases, leaving 4 bases not matched to a gene. Germline CDR1 reads SGHTA; CDR2 reads FQGTGA. The CDR3 loop spans 15 amino acids. The CDR3 region is CASSLSSGGVHEQFF. The DNA for the CDR3 is TGTGCCAGCAGCTTAAGTAGCGGGGGGGTCCATGAGCAGTTCTTC. Full variable domain (outside the CDR3, taken from reference TRBV7-3 and TRBJ2-1): GAGVSQTPSNKVTEKGKYVELRCDPISGHTALYWYRQSLGQGPEFLIYFQGTGAADDSGLPNDRFFAVRPEGSVSTLKIQRTERGDSAVYLCASSLSSGGVHEQFFGPGTRLTVL.